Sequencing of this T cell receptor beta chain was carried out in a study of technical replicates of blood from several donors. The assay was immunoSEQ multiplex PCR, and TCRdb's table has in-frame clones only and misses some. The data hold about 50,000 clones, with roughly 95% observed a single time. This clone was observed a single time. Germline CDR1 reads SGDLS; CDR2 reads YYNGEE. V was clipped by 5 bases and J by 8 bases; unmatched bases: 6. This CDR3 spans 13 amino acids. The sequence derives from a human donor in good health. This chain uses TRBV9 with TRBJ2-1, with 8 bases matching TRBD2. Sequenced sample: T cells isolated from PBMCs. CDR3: CASSGTRGYEQFF. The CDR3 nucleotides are TGTGCCAGCAGTGGGACTAGGGGGTATGAGCAGTTCTTC.